The rows below give T cell receptor beta chains drawn from one sample of a study of CD8 T cells in Susac syndrome. TCRdb re-analysed the immunoSEQ multiplex PCR reads in MiXCR, keeping a single row per CDR3 protein. The sample contains fewer than 350,000 distinct CDR3 sequences, approximately 90% of which appear only once. The sequencing input was CD8+ T cells from PBMCs. The receptors stem from a human donor with multiple sclerosis. The CDR3 runs from the conserved cysteine through the conserved F or W. The order of the fields is D gene, clone size, V gene, J gene, CDR3 length, CDR3 DNA, CDR3 protein. The D gene is left open where the match is weak. Clone size is given for some rows only: seen once, a few or many times, or a class if the clone is expanded.

d_call: NA
clone_size: NA
v_call: TRBV20-1
j_call: TRBJ2-7
cdr3_length: 14
cdr3_nt: TGCAGTGCTAGAGATTGGGACGGTAACTACGAGCAGTACTTC
cdr3_aa: CSARDWDGNYEQYF

d_call: TRBD2
clone_size: NA
v_call: TRBV7-9
j_call: TRBJ2-1
cdr3_length: 16
cdr3_nt: TGTGCCAGCACCTCCCAACTAGCGGGAGGGCAGGGTGAGCAGTTCTTC
cdr3_aa: CASTSQLAGGQGEQFF

d_call: NA
clone_size: once
v_call: TRBV6-2/TRBV6-3
j_call: TRBJ1-5
cdr3_length: 15
cdr3_nt: TGTGCCAGCAGTTACTCCGCCGGAACGGTGGAGGCCCAGCATTTT
cdr3_aa: CASSYSAGTVEAQHF

d_call: NA
clone_size: once
v_call: TRBV21-1
j_call: TRBJ2-2
cdr3_length: 15
cdr3_nt: TGTGCCAGCAGCTCTGCAGGGCAGGACACCGGGGAGCTGTTTTTT
cdr3_aa: CASSSAGQDTGELFF

d_call: NA
clone_size: NA
v_call: TRBV7-9
j_call: TRBJ1-3
cdr3_length: 18
cdr3_nt: TGTGCCGTTTGGGACGGACGGGGGGAACTAAGCTCTGGAAACACCATATATTTT
cdr3_aa: CAVWDGRGELSSGNTIYF

d_call: NA
clone_size: NA
v_call: TRBV7-2
j_call: TRBJ1-1
cdr3_length: 14
cdr3_nt: TGTGCCAGCAGCTGGGCCGTCGGGAACACTGAAGCTTTCTTT
cdr3_aa: CASSWAVGNTEAFF

d_call: TRBD1
clone_size: NA
v_call: TRBV7-6
j_call: TRBJ2-3
cdr3_length: 17
cdr3_nt: TGTGCCAGCAGCTTCCCCCGGGACAGCTCTAGCACAGATACGCAGTATTTT
cdr3_aa: CASSFPRDSSSTDTQYF

d_call: NA
clone_size: NA
v_call: TRBV20-1
j_call: TRBJ1-1
cdr3_length: 15
cdr3_nt: TGCAGTACAAAATTAAAACAGGGAGCCGGTAGTGAAGCTTTCTTT
cdr3_aa: CSTKLKQGAGSEAFF

d_call: TRBD2
clone_size: NA
v_call: TRBV6-1
j_call: TRBJ2-3
cdr3_length: 15
cdr3_nt: TGTGCCAGCAGTGTACTTAGCGGGGAAACAGATACGCAGTATTTT
cdr3_aa: CASSVLSGETDTQYF

d_call: NA
clone_size: NA
v_call: TRBV7-9
j_call: TRBJ1-4
cdr3_length: 17
cdr3_nt: TGTGCCAGCAGCTCGGGGCACGATGGTGCAACTAATGAAAAACTGTTTTTT
cdr3_aa: CASSSGHDGATNEKLFF

d_call: NA
clone_size: NA
v_call: TRBV7-9
j_call: TRBJ2-5
cdr3_length: 14
cdr3_nt: TGTGCCAGCAGCTTGGACTTACTAGGGAAGACCCAGTACTTC
cdr3_aa: CASSLDLLGKTQYF

d_call: NA
clone_size: NA
v_call: TRBV5-5
j_call: TRBJ2-7
cdr3_length: 15
cdr3_nt: TGTGCCAGCAGCTTGGAAGGGACACCCCCCTACGAGCAGTACTTC
cdr3_aa: CASSLEGTPPYEQYF

d_call: TRBD2
clone_size: once
v_call: TRBV5-6
j_call: TRBJ2-1
cdr3_length: 12
cdr3_nt: TGTGCCAGCAGCCGACTAGCAAATGAGCAGTTCTTC
cdr3_aa: CASSRLANEQFF

d_call: NA
clone_size: NA
v_call: TRBV13
j_call: TRBJ2-1
cdr3_length: 15
cdr3_nt: TGTGCCAGCAGCGCGCGGTATAGCTCCTACAATGAGCAGTTCTTC
cdr3_aa: CASSARYSSYNEQFF

d_call: NA
clone_size: NA
v_call: TRBV6-6
j_call: TRBJ2-1
cdr3_length: 15
cdr3_nt: TGTGCCAGCATGTCCGGGGGACGCTCCTACAATGAGCAGTTCTTC
cdr3_aa: CASMSGGRSYNEQFF

d_call: NA
clone_size: NA
v_call: TRBV2
j_call: TRBJ2-3
cdr3_length: 13
cdr3_nt: TGTGCCAGCAGTGACTGGGGGTCAGATACGCAGTATTTT
cdr3_aa: CASSDWGSDTQYF

d_call: NA
clone_size: once
v_call: TRBV20-1
j_call: TRBJ1-2
cdr3_length: 15
cdr3_nt: TGCAGTGCTAGAGATCAAGGGATTACAGAGTATGGCTACACCTTC
cdr3_aa: CSARDQGITEYGYTF

d_call: NA
clone_size: few
v_call: TRBV6-5
j_call: TRBJ2-3
cdr3_length: 13
cdr3_nt: TGTGCCAGCAGTTACTCGACGACAGATACGCAGTATTTT
cdr3_aa: CASSYSTTDTQYF

d_call: NA
clone_size: NA
v_call: TRBV19
j_call: TRBJ1-6
cdr3_length: 16
cdr3_nt: TGTGCCAGTAGTATGGAGCCGGGTGTTTTTAATTCACCCCTCCACTTT
cdr3_aa: CASSMEPGVFNSPLHF

d_call: NA
clone_size: NA
v_call: TRBV29-1
j_call: TRBJ2-5
cdr3_length: 13
cdr3_nt: TGCAGCGTTGACCCGGGAGTCCAAGAGACCCAGTACTTC
cdr3_aa: CSVDPGVQETQYF

d_call: TRBD1
clone_size: NA
v_call: TRBV29-1
j_call: TRBJ1-3
cdr3_length: 14
cdr3_nt: TGCAGCGTTGTACTACAGGGGGCTGGAAACACCATATATTTT
cdr3_aa: CSVVLQGAGNTIYF

d_call: NA
clone_size: NA
v_call: TRBV27
j_call: TRBJ1-5
cdr3_length: 18
cdr3_nt: TGTGCCAGCAGTTCCAGGTTTATAAGGTCGTATAGCAATCAGCCCCAGCATTTT
cdr3_aa: CASSSRFIRSYSNQPQHF

d_call: NA
clone_size: NA
v_call: TRBV5-6
j_call: TRBJ2-4
cdr3_length: 16
cdr3_nt: TGTGCCAGCAGCTTCCGCACCTTAAAAACCAAAAACATTCAGTACTTC
cdr3_aa: CASSFRTLKTKNIQYF

d_call: TRBD1
clone_size: once
v_call: TRBV20-1
j_call: TRBJ1-3
cdr3_length: 16
cdr3_nt: TGCAGTGCTAGCCCTGGGACAGGGGAGGGTGGAAACACCATATATTTT
cdr3_aa: CSASPGTGEGGNTIYF

d_call: NA
clone_size: NA
v_call: TRBV6-2/TRBV6-3
j_call: TRBJ2-1
cdr3_length: 12
cdr3_nt: TGTGCCAGCAGTCCGCGACTCAATGAGCAGTTCTTC
cdr3_aa: CASSPRLNEQFF

d_call: TRBD1
clone_size: NA
v_call: TRBV20-1
j_call: TRBJ2-7
cdr3_length: 15
cdr3_nt: TGCAGTGCTAGAGTTACGGGACAGGGAACCTACGAGCAGTACTTC
cdr3_aa: CSARVTGQGTYEQYF

d_call: NA
clone_size: NA
v_call: TRBV20-1
j_call: TRBJ2-1
cdr3_length: 13
cdr3_nt: TGCAGTGCTCACCGGGGGACCCACAATGAGCAGTTCTTC
cdr3_aa: CSAHRGTHNEQFF

d_call: NA
clone_size: once
v_call: TRBV27
j_call: TRBJ2-7
cdr3_length: 13
cdr3_nt: TGTGCCAGCAGTTGGCAGCGAGACTACGAGCAGTACTTC
cdr3_aa: CASSWQRDYEQYF

d_call: NA
clone_size: NA
v_call: TRBV5-5
j_call: TRBJ2-1
cdr3_length: 12
cdr3_nt: TGTGCCAGCAGCTTGGTGGGATATGAGCAGTTCTTC
cdr3_aa: CASSLVGYEQFF

d_call: NA
clone_size: few
v_call: TRBV4-1
j_call: TRBJ1-4
cdr3_length: 13
cdr3_nt: TGCGCCAGCAGTCCGGTGGAGAATGAAAAACTGTTTTTT
cdr3_aa: CASSPVENEKLFF

d_call: NA
clone_size: NA
v_call: TRBV20-1
j_call: TRBJ2-1
cdr3_length: 15
cdr3_nt: TGCAGTGCCGCAGATTGGACAGTGTCCTACAATGAGCAGTTCTTC
cdr3_aa: CSAADWTVSYNEQFF

d_call: NA
clone_size: NA
v_call: TRBV7-2
j_call: TRBJ2-1
cdr3_length: 14
cdr3_nt: TGTGCCAGCAGCTTAGGGCAAATCTACAATGAGCAGTTCTTC
cdr3_aa: CASSLGQIYNEQFF

d_call: NA
clone_size: NA
v_call: TRBV12-3/TRBV12-4
j_call: TRBJ2-3
cdr3_length: 14
cdr3_nt: TGTGCCAGCAGCGACCGGACAACCACAGATACGCAGTATTTT
cdr3_aa: CASSDRTTTDTQYF

d_call: TRBD2
clone_size: NA
v_call: TRBV12-3/TRBV12-4
j_call: TRBJ2-1
cdr3_length: 16
cdr3_nt: TGTGCCAGCAGTTGGACTAGCGGGGGGCTATACAATGAGCAGTTCTTC
cdr3_aa: CASSWTSGGLYNEQFF

d_call: NA
clone_size: once
v_call: TRBV14
j_call: TRBJ2-2
cdr3_length: 14
cdr3_nt: TGTGCCAGCAGCCAAACGAATGCGGCCGGGGAGCTGTTTTTT
cdr3_aa: CASSQTNAAGELFF

d_call: NA
clone_size: NA
v_call: TRBV5-8
j_call: TRBJ2-1
cdr3_length: 15
cdr3_nt: TGTGCCAGCAGTATTAGCGTAAACTCCTACAATGAGCAGTTCTTC
cdr3_aa: CASSISVNSYNEQFF

d_call: NA
clone_size: NA
v_call: TRBV2
j_call: TRBJ2-1
cdr3_length: 16
cdr3_nt: TGTGCCAGCAGTGAATCATCAGCGGACCTTTACAATGAGCAGTTCTTC
cdr3_aa: CASSESSADLYNEQFF

d_call: TRBD1
clone_size: NA
v_call: TRBV7-9
j_call: TRBJ1-5
cdr3_length: 15
cdr3_nt: TGTGCCAGCAGCGGCGACAGGGAGGCCAATCAGCCCCAGCATTTT
cdr3_aa: CASSGDREANQPQHF

d_call: TRBD2
clone_size: NA
v_call: TRBV29-1
j_call: TRBJ2-7
cdr3_length: 13
cdr3_nt: TGCAGCGTTGTGCCGGGAGGGGTCGGCGAGCAGTACTTC
cdr3_aa: CSVVPGGVGEQYF

d_call: NA
clone_size: NA
v_call: TRBV30
j_call: TRBJ1-3
cdr3_length: 13
cdr3_nt: TGTGCCTCCGACGGCCCCTCTGGAAACACCATATATTTT
cdr3_aa: CASDGPSGNTIYF

d_call: NA
clone_size: NA
v_call: TRBV19
j_call: TRBJ2-5
cdr3_length: 15
cdr3_nt: TGTGCCAGTACGTGGGGTAGCGGAGAACAAGAGACCCAGTACTTC
cdr3_aa: CASTWGSGEQETQYF

d_call: NA
clone_size: NA
v_call: TRBV29-1
j_call: TRBJ2-7
cdr3_length: 13
cdr3_nt: TGCAGCGTTGAGTTCCCCGGACGCTACGAGCAGTACTTC
cdr3_aa: CSVEFPGRYEQYF

d_call: NA
clone_size: NA
v_call: TRBV6-2/TRBV6-3
j_call: TRBJ2-7
cdr3_length: 14
cdr3_nt: TGTGCCAGCAGTTACTCCGGACCCCCCTACGAGCAGTACTTC
cdr3_aa: CASSYSGPPYEQYF

d_call: NA
clone_size: NA
v_call: TRBV28
j_call: TRBJ2-2
cdr3_length: 14
cdr3_nt: TGTGCCAGCAGTTTACAGGGTAACACCGGGGAGCTGTTTTTT
cdr3_aa: CASSLQGNTGELFF

d_call: NA
clone_size: NA
v_call: TRBV21-1
j_call: TRBJ2-3
cdr3_length: 13
cdr3_nt: TGTGCCAGCAGCATTGGCCCCACAGATACGCAGTATTTT
cdr3_aa: CASSIGPTDTQYF

d_call: NA
clone_size: NA
v_call: TRBV19
j_call: TRBJ2-1
cdr3_length: 14
cdr3_nt: TGTGCCAGCTCGAAAGGGGGAGTCTACAATGAGCAGTTCTTC
cdr3_aa: CASSKGGVYNEQFF